What follows describes a single TCR beta chain. This record comes from a study of control samples from healthy donors and cancer patients. Germline V gives CDR1 ENHRY, CDR2 SYGVKD. The CDR3 loop spans 13 amino acids. Trimming took off 5 bases at V and 9 bases at J, with 17 bases between the two ends. The protocol was immunoSEQ multiplex PCR, while the TCRdb copy is restricted to in-frame clones and leaves out a portion. The sample yields about 170,000 clones, approximately 91% seen once. Sequencing was done on a sample of blood. The rearrangement joins TRBV10-3 to TRBJ2-7, with D possibly being TRBD2 (5 bases). The receptor's source is a woman aged 40 to 50 in good health. Here the CDR3 DNA reads TGTGCCATCAGTCGCGCGGGTTTCGTAGGGCAGTACTTC. Protein sequence: CAISRAGFVGQYF.